These 22 T cell receptor beta chains were sequenced from one sample in a study of T cells in Graves' hyperthyroidism and ophthalmopathy (dated 2019 in TCRdb). The library came from multiplex PCR. This sample was sequenced with an Illumina HiSeq 2000. The TCR beta CDR3 regions were amplified from the RNA transcripts. A first-round RT-PCR of the TCR CDR3 used the HTBI primer set with the Qiagen OneStep RT-PCR kit. TCRdb reworked the public reads: Q25 trimming with fastp, MiXCR clone assembly, productive beta chains retained. Rows are combined by CDR3 protein, so each entry shows the most common genes and DNA. A total of 450,000 to 500,000 distinct CDR3 sequences appear in this sample, approximately 23% of them only once. Of the sample, 45% to 50% is held by the ten largest clones. The sample comprised blood. These receptors originate from a woman between 70 and 85 years old with Graves' ophthalmopathy.

As regards this clonotype: Germline and junction disagree at one end, which may indicate a read error. The chain couples TRBV28 to TRBJ1-3; D may be TRBD1 (5 bases). Germline V lookup: CDR1 MDHEN, CDR2 SYDVKM. The CDR3 has 14 residues. The CDR3 nucleotides read TGTGCCAGTGGGAGACAGTTCTCTGGAAACACCATACATTTT. Its translation is CASGRQFSGNTIHF. The variable domain in full, completed from reference TRBV28 and TRBJ1-3, reads DVKVTQSSRYLVKRTGEKVFLECVQDMDHENMFWYRQDPGLGLRLIYFSYDVKMKEKGDIPEGYSVSREKKERFSLILESASTNQTSMYLCASGRQFSGNTIHFGEGSWLTVV.

This clonotype has only a few counts. V usage is TRBV12-3 or TRBV12-4 and J usage is TRBJ2-1; D call uncertain. CDR3 length: 15 residues. Trimming stripped 3 bases from V and 6 bases from J, with 15 bases between. The CDR3 reads CASSFVLTPGNEQFF. CDR3 DNA sequence: TGTGCCAGCAGTTTTGTACTAACCCCGGGCAATGAGCAGTTCTTC.

This clonotype has a count of ten or more. The chain employs TRBV2 and TRBJ1-4; D is possibly TRBD1 (6 bases). This CDR3 is 14 amino acids long. CDR1 and CDR2 (germline): SNHLY, FYNNEI. V was pared by 2 bases and J by 2 bases, with 6 bases between. CDR3 protein: CASSEQGTNEKLFF. The CDR3 DNA is TGTGCCAGCAGTGAACAGGGGACTAATGAAAAACTGTTTTTT.

CDR3 nucleotides: TGCAGTGCTAGAGGGCTAGTGGGACAGCAAGAGACCCAGTACTTC. Translated: CSARGLVGQQETQYF. The rearrangement links TRBV20-1 to TRBJ2-5, with 7 bases lining up with TRBD1. J was trimmed by 2 bases and V by 1 base; bases with no gene match: 7. The CDR3 is made up of 15 amino acids. Per the germline V gene, CDR1 is DFQATT and CDR2 is SNEGSKA (reference sequence).

This rearrangement joins TRBV5-1 to TRBJ1-1, with a weak D call TRBD1 (6 bases). This CDR3 contains 13 residues. Germline V gives CDR1 SGHRS, CDR2 YFSETQ. Trimming took off 3 bases at V and 6 bases at J, with 12 bases between the two ends. This chain's CDR3 is CASSSQGIAEAFF. The CDR3 DNA reads TGCGCCAGCAGCTCACAGGGAATCGCTGAAGCTTTCTTT. The variable domain in full, completed from reference TRBV5-1 and TRBJ1-1, reads KAGVTQTPRYLIKTRGQQVTLSCSPISGHRSVSWYQQTPGQGLQFLFEYFSETQRNKGNFPGRFSGRQFSNSRSEMNVSTLELGDSALYLCASSSQGIAEAFFGQGTRLTVV.

This clonotype has only a few counts. V gene TRBV5-1 combines with J gene TRBJ2-1; 13 nucleotides line up with TRBD2. Germline V CDR1 and CDR2: SGHRS, YFSETQ. With 0 bases clipped from V and 1 base from J, the junction kept 4 bases outside the gene matches. This CDR3 spans 18 amino acids. CDR3 amino acids: CASSLGGLAGVSYNEQFF. CDR3 nucleotide sequence: TGCGCCAGCAGCTTGGGAGGACTAGCGGGAGTGTCCTACAATGAGCAGTTCTTC.

The chain uses TRBV6-5 and TRBJ2-7, with D possibly being TRBD1 (5 bases). Trimming left V 2 bases short and J 2 bases short, with 7 bases between. The CDR3 totals 13 residues. The germline CDR1 and CDR2 sequences are MNHEY and SVGAGI. CDR3 loop: CASSYRGAYEQYF. CDR3 bases: TGTGCCAGCAGTTACAGGGGCGCCTACGAGCAGTACTTC.

There are many counts of this clonotype. The rearrangement links TRBV18 to TRBJ1-5; D ambiguous. CDR3 length: 16 amino acids. V lost 2 bases and J lost 0, with 11 bases in between. Germline V lookup: CDR1 KGHSH, CDR2 LQKENI. CDR3 amino acids: CASSPSSPNSNQPQHF. CDR3 in DNA: TGTGCCAGCTCACCATCGAGTCCGAATAGCAATCAGCCCCAGCATTTT. The full variable domain, with the rest looked up from reference TRBV18 and TRBJ1-5, is NAGVMQNPRHLVRRRGQEARLRCSPMKGHSHVYWYRQLPEEGLKFMVYLQKENIIDESGMPKERFSAEFPKEGPSILRIQQVVRGDSAAYFCASSPSSPNSNQPQHFGDGTRLSIL.

This clonotype showed up many times. The chain has TRBV6-2 or TRBV6-3 and TRBJ2-1, with D unresolved. Looked up from germline, CDR1 is MNHEY and CDR2 is SVGEGT. The CDR3 totals 14 residues. With 0 bases removed from V and 8 bases from J, the gap between germline ends came to 11 bases. The CDR3 coding sequence is TGTGCCAGCAGTTACTCGTCCCACGAGCATGAGCAGTTCTTC. This codes for CASSYSSHEHEQFF.

The CDR3 reads CASTLGEQYF. In nucleotides, the CDR3 is TGTGCCAGTACGTTGGGGGAGCAGTACTTC. The chain carries TRBV6-1 and TRBJ2-7; D gene uncertain. This CDR3 has 10 amino acids. The germline V and J ends were trimmed by 9 bases and 7 bases, with 10 bases remaining between them. Germline V gives CDR1 MNHNS, CDR2 SASEGT.

To note about this clonotype: A much larger clone differs by one base, so this may be a read error. V is TRBV6-1 and J is TRBJ1-6, with D possibly matching TRBD1 (5 bases). The CDR3 totals 15 residues. The germline V gene has CDR1 MNHNS and CDR2 SASEGT. The CDR3 is CASSDQGNYNSPLRF. In DNA form, the CDR3 reads TGTGCCAGCAGTGACCAGGGCAACTATAATTCACCCCTCCGCTTT.

As concerns this clonotype: A read error may be the cause here, since a much bigger clone is one base away. The chain carries TRBV12-3 or TRBV12-4 and TRBJ2-6, with D unresolved. The CDR3 loop spans 15 amino acids. V was trimmed by 2 bases and J by 0 bases, leaving 5 bases between them. The CDR3 DNA reads as TGTGCCAGCAGTTTATACAGCTCTGGGGCCAACGTCCTGACTTTC. It yields the protein CASSLYSSGANVLTF.

This clonotype came up a few times. The chain links TRBV5-1 to TRBJ2-7; the match to TRBD1 covers 7 bases. This CDR3 has 14 amino acids. Per the germline V gene, CDR1 is SGHRS and CDR2 is YFSETQ. The junction had 4 bases not matched to a gene; V was cut back by 2 bases and J by 2 bases. The CDR3 DNA reads TGCGCCAGCAGCTTTATAACAGGGGCCTACGAGCAGTACTTC. This gives the protein CASSFITGAYEQYF.

The chain links TRBV9 to TRBJ1-1, with a weak D call TRBD1 (6 bases). Trimming took 3 bases from V and 6 from J, leaving 18 bases between them. The CDR3 extends over 15 amino acids. Germline-derived CDR1 and CDR2 are SGDLS and YYNGEE. The CDR3 protein is CASSAHRVEQSEAFF. CDR3 DNA sequence: TGTGCCAGCAGCGCACACAGGGTCGAACAGTCTGAAGCTTTCTTT.

This clonotype has at least ten counts. This chain uses TRBV7-2 with TRBJ2-3, with unresolved D. This CDR3 spans 12 amino acids. Looked up from germline, CDR1 is SGHTA and CDR2 is FQGNSA. V gave up 7 bases and J gave up 5 bases, with 10 bases separating them. For the CDR3, the DNA is TGTGCCAGCACCGAATCAGGAGATACGCAGTATTTT. Protein product: CASTESGDTQYF.

This clonotype has a handful of counts. The CDR3 is CASSDVLSEQYF. CDR3 nucleotides: TGTGCCAGCAGCGACGTGCTCTCCGAGCAGTACTTC. The J gene is TRBJ2-7, the V gene TRBV3-1; the D is unclear. This CDR3 contains 12 residues. Per the germline V gene, CDR1 is LGHDT and CDR2 is YNNKEL (reference sequence). Trimming removed 5 bases from V and 6 bases from J, with 11 bases in between.

This clonotype was picked up a small number of times. This rearrangement joins TRBV6-4 to TRBJ2-2, with TRBD1 matching 7 bases. This CDR3 region has 15 residues. The trim removed 4 bases at V and 2 bases at J, leaving 4 bases unmatched. CDR1 MRHNA and CDR2 SNTAGT come from the germline V gene. This chain's CDR3 is CASSVDRVNTGELFF. CDR3 DNA sequence: TGTGCCAGCAGTGTCGACAGGGTTAACACCGGGGAGCTGTTTTTT.

The chain couples TRBV6-2 or TRBV6-3 to TRBJ2-3; 11 bases map to TRBD2. Germline V lookup: CDR1 MNHEY, CDR2 SVGEGT. The CDR3 runs to 16 residues. Trimming removed 5 bases from V and 4 bases from J; junction bases left unmatched: 8. CDR3 loop: CASSPLAGGVSDTQYF. The CDR3 coding sequence is TGTGCCAGCAGTCCGCTAGCGGGAGGTGTTTCAGATACGCAGTATTTT.

In DNA, the CDR3 is TGCAGTGCTTTGGGACAGCTCGACTATGGCTACACCTTC. As protein: CSALGQLDYGYTF. The V gene is TRBV20-1, the J gene TRBJ1-2; TRBD1 aligns across 7 bases. Trimming took 5 bases from V and 3 from J; bases not matched to a gene: 6. Germline values: CDR1 DFQATT, CDR2 SNEGSKA (reference sequence). The CDR3 contains 13 residues.

A few counts support this clonotype. This chain's CDR3 is CASSLAFGSYEQYF. CDR3 in DNA: TGTGCCAGCAGCTTAGCGTTTGGCTCCTACGAGCAGTACTTC. This sequence joins TRBV7-6 and TRBJ2-7; D not resolved. Trimming pared 0 bases from V and 0 bases from J, leaving 6 bases between. The CDR3 runs 14 residues. Germline CDR1 SGHVS, CDR2 FNYEAQ.

Concerning this clonotype: One base away lies a much larger clone, so this may be a sequencing read error. The rearrangement joins TRBV2 to TRBJ1-1; 9 bases match TRBD1. V lost 5 bases to trimming and J lost 4 bases; unmatched junction nucleotides: 8. The CDR3 contains 15 residues. The germline CDR1 and CDR2 sequences are SNHLY and FYNNEI. The CDR3 here is CASSLDRGMSTEAFF. The CDR3 nucleotides read TGTGCCAGCAGTTTAGACAGGGGGATGAGCACTGAAGCTTTCTTT.

J is TRBJ1-6 and V is TRBV4-3; 7 bases align to TRBD1. V trimming: 5 bases; J trimming: 6 bases; junction bases outside the gene matches: 7. The CDR3 sequence is 15 residues long. CDR1 is LGHNA and CDR2 is YSLEER in the germline V gene. CDR3 DNA: TGCGCCAGCAGCGCCAGACAGGGCAGTAATTCACCCCTCCACTTT. This encodes CASSARQGSNSPLHF.